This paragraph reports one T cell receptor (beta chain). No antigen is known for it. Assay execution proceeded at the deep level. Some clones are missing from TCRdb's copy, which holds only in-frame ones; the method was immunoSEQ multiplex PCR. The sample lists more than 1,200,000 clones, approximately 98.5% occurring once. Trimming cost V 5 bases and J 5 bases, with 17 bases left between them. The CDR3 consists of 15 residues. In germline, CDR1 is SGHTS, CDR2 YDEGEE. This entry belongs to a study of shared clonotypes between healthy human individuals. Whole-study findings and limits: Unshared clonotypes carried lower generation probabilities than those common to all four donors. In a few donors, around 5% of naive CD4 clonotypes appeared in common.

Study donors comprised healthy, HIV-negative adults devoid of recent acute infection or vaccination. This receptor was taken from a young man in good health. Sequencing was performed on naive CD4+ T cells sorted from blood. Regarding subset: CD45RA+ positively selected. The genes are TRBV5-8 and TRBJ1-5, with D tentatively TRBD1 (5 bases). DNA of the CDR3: TGTGCCAGCAGTATGTTGTGGGGGATGGATCAGCCCCAGCATTTT. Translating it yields CASSMLWGMDQPQHF.